The rows below give T cell receptor beta chains drawn from one sample of a study of beta chain features in type 1 diabetes. Using immunoSEQ multiplex PCR, the repertoire was profiled, and TCRdb retains in-frame clones only, with some absent. This repertoire shows about 260,000 clones, around 24% found once; its top ten account for about 0.012%. Sequences were obtained from naive CD4+ T cells from blood. These receptors were obtained from a woman aged 30 to 39 with type 1 diabetes. Each CDR3 is given with its conserved first and last residue. Fields, in order: clone size, J gene, D gene, V gene, CDR3 protein, CDR3 DNA. The D gene is left open where the match is weak. Expanded clones get a size class; other rows say once, few or many, or leave the size out.

. TRBJ2-2 . TRBV5-1 CASSPSAAANTGELFF TGCGCCAGCAGCCCATCGGCGGCCGCGAACACCGGGGAGCTGTTTTTT
. TRBJ2-5 . TRBV19 CASSSATETQYF TGTGCCAGTAGTAGCGCGACTGAGACCCAGTACTTC
few TRBJ1-2 . TRBV28 CASSFGGALYGYTF TGTGCCAGCAGTTTCGGGGGAGCCCTCTATGGCTACACCTTC
. TRBJ2-7 TRBD2 TRBV7-3 CASSLTGGSGFEQYF TGTGCCAGCAGCTTAACTGGCGGGAGTGGGTTTGAGCAGTACTTC
few TRBJ2-3 TRBD2 TRBV19 CASSIGGSDDTQYF TGTGCCAGTAGTATCGGCGGGAGTGATGATACGCAGTATTTT
. TRBJ1-3 . TRBV30 CAWSVLGVLSGNTIYF TGTGCCTGGAGTGTACTCGGAGTTCTCTCTGGAAACACCATATATTTT
few TRBJ2-3 TRBD1 TRBV18 CASSPRTGVNTDTQYF TGTGCCAGCTCACCACGCACAGGGGTGAACACAGATACGCAGTATTTT
few TRBJ1-1 . TRBV29-1 CSVVPRGTEAFF TGCAGCGTTGTCCCCAGGGGCACTGAAGCTTTCTTT
few TRBJ2-7 TRBD1 TRBV4-1 CASSQDDRAFYEQYF TGCGCCAGCAGCCAAGACGACAGGGCCTTCTACGAGCAGTACTTC
. TRBJ1-2 . TRBV29-1 CSVLDRVGALAIGYTF TGCAGCGTTCTTGATCGTGTAGGGGCGTTGGCGATTGGCTACACCTTC
. TRBJ1-2 . TRBV6-1 CASGQGTFSDYGYTF TGTGCCAGCGGGCAGGGGACCTTCTCTGACTATGGCTACACCTTC
. TRBJ1-2 . TRBV7-9 CASSLEPLDYGYTF TGTGCCAGCAGTCTAGAGCCCCTCGACTATGGCTACACCTTC
. TRBJ2-5 TRBD1 TRBV28 CASSLPGQGTETQYF TGTGCCAGCAGTCTCCCGGGACAGGGCACAGAGACCCAGTACTTC
. TRBJ1-4 TRBD1 TRBV19 CASSTGQGTMEKLFF TGTGCCAGTAGTACCGGACAGGGGACGATGGAAAAACTGTTTTTT
. TRBJ1-1 . TRBV30 CAYSVAYTEAFF TGTGCCTACTCGGTAGCGTACACTGAAGCTTTCTTT
few TRBJ2-1 TRBD2 TRBV19 CASSSGLAGGDTYNEQFF TGTGCCAGTAGTTCGGGACTAGCGGGAGGTGACACCTACAATGAGCAGTTCTTC
. TRBJ2-3 TRBD2 TRBV29-1 CSVGLAGEADTQYF TGCAGCGTTGGACTAGCGGGAGAGGCGGATACGCAGTATTTT
. TRBJ2-7 TRBD2 TRBV19 CASSHGTSGIYEQYF TGTGCCAGTAGTCACGGGACTAGCGGAATCTACGAGCAGTACTTC
. TRBJ2-3 . TRBV4-1 CASSQFSVSTDTQYF TGCGCCAGCAGCCAATTTAGCGTGAGCACAGATACGCAGTATTTT
. TRBJ2-7 TRBD1 TRBV6-6 CASSYPDRASYEQYF TGTGCCAGCAGTTACCCTGACAGGGCCTCCTACGAGCAGTACTTC
. TRBJ2-1 TRBD2 TRBV19 CASSILAGVDNEQFF TGTGCCAGTAGTATCCTAGCGGGAGTGGACAATGAGCAGTTCTTC
. TRBJ2-7 TRBD1 TRBV18 CASSPTGQAYEQYF TGTGCCAGCTCACCAACAGGACAGGCCTACGAGCAGTACTTC
few TRBJ2-1 . TRBV14 CASSHGGLWLANEQFF TGTGCCAGCAGCCATGGTGGCCTTTGGCTGGCCAATGAGCAGTTCTTC
few TRBJ2-3 . TRBV15 CATSRGGEGGTDTQYF TGTGCCACCAGCAGAGGCGGCGAGGGCGGCACAGATACGCAGTATTTT
. TRBJ1-5 . TRBV27 CASSRTREFNQPQHF TGTGCCAGCAGTCGAACGCGTGAATTCAATCAGCCCCAGCATTTT
. TRBJ1-1 . TRBV6-5 CATQDWNTEAFF TGTGCCACCCAGGACTGGAACACTGAAGCTTTCTTT
few TRBJ1-2 . TRBV18 CASSPRRVDGYTF TGTGCCAGCTCACCTCGACGGGTCGATGGCTACACCTTC
. TRBJ1-2 TRBD1 TRBV6-6 CASSYVGQGNYGYTF TGTGCCAGCAGTTACGTCGGACAGGGTAACTATGGCTACACCTTC
few TRBJ1-1 . TRBV18 CASSRLEGVRAFF TGTGCCAGCTCCAGGTTAGAGGGCGTTCGGGCTTTCTTT
few TRBJ1-2 TRBD1 TRBV5-1 CASSLGTVYGYTF TGCGCCAGCAGCCTAGGGACAGTCTATGGCTACACCTTC
. TRBJ2-5 . TRBV7-6 CASSSYTEETQYF TGTGCCAGCAGCTCTTATACAGAAGAGACCCAGTACTTC
. TRBJ2-3 TRBD2 TRBV19 CASSSTSSTDTQYF TGTGCCAGTAGTTCGACTAGCAGTACAGATACGCAGTATTTT
. TRBJ1-2 . TRBV14 CASIRRQELNYGYTF TGTGCCAGCATCAGACGGCAGGAACTTAACTATGGCTACACCTTC
. TRBJ2-7 TRBD1 TRBV5-1 CASSATGTGTYEQYF TGCGCCAGCAGCGCGACCGGGACAGGTACCTACGAGCAGTACTTC